The T cell receptor beta chain described here comes from a study of blood T cell repertoires in COVID-19. Sequenced by immunoSEQ multiplex PCR; TCRdb stores in-frame clones only, minus some. The table records 120,000 to 150,000 clones, 87% of them present only once. This clone has just a few counts. The CDR3 is 15 amino acids. Per germline, CDR1 MNHEY and CDR2 SVGAGI. The V gene end was trimmed by 0 bases and the J gene end by 4 bases; junction bases not matched to a gene: 5. The chain links TRBV6-5 to TRBJ1-2; TRBD1 matches 7 bases. The sample consisted of peripheral blood. The clonotype originates from a woman aged 45-65 years with acute or convalescent COVID-19. This CDR3 reads CASSYSAGTAYGYTF. In DNA form, the CDR3 reads TGTGCCAGCAGTTACTCTGCCGGGACAGCCTATGGCTACACCTTC.